This TCR beta chain is from a study of blood T cell repertoires in COVID-19. Study-wide background: Sites across the United States, Italy and Spain contributed samples from acute and convalescent COVID-19. Sources were T cells, B-cell-depleted T cells, or PBMCs; the material itself was cDNA or gDNA.

How the authors handled the data: Estimation of nucleated cell counts was performed using reference gene primer amplification. Some clones are missing from TCRdb's copy, which holds only in-frame ones; the method was immunoSEQ multiplex PCR. That table supplies the V and J calls and clone size; D and trimming were determined from the DNA. The top ten clones hold around 2.7% of a sample with roughly 200,000 clones, around 90% of them seen once. In germline, CDR1 is SQVTM, CDR2 ANQGSEA. V lost 8 bases and J 7 bases, leaving 17 bases between the germline ends. The CDR3 contains 12 residues. This chain connects TRBV29-1 to TRBJ1-1; no definite D call. The specimen sequenced was peripheral blood. This TCR came from a man aged 55-75 years with acute or convalescent COVID-19. The CDR3 sequence: CSPEALTGEAFF. CDR3 sequence (DNA): TGCAGCCCAGAGGCGTTGACGGGTGAAGCTTTCTTT.